Presented here are 10 T cell receptor beta chains from one specimen sequenced in a study of identical twins. TCRdb recomputed calls from the 5' RACE reads with MiXCR, one row per CDR3 protein. The sample lists 100,000 or so distinct CDR3 sequences, 5.9% occurring once. What was sequenced was memory T cells sorted from blood. The receptors originated from a woman aged 45-60 years in good health.

This clonotype was seen ten or more times. The V gene is TRBV20-1, the J gene TRBJ2-5, with a possible D match to TRBD2 (7 bases). The CDR3 consists of 14 residues. Germline V gene sequence: CDR1 DFQATT, CDR2 SNEGSKA (reference sequence). V shed 3 bases and J shed 5 bases, with 16 bases lying between them. The DNA of the CDR3 is TGCAGTGCTAGGAGGGGGGGGGTAGTCGAGACCCAGTACTTC. Protein: CSARRGGVVETQYF.

This clonotype was picked up many times. This rearrangement joins TRBV12-3 or TRBV12-4 to TRBJ2-2; the D is unclear. This CDR3 spans 13 amino acids. Trimming took off 2 bases at V and 4 bases at J, with 5 bases between the two ends. CDR3 loop: CASSLTATGELFF. CDR3 nucleotide sequence: TGTGCCAGCAGTTTAACTGCCACCGGGGAGCTGTTTTTT.

The chain couples TRBV9 to TRBJ2-5; a weak D match, TRBD1 (5 bases). The CDR3 spans 15 residues. Trimming shortened V by 0 bases and J by 2 bases, and 11 bases separated the two germline ends. Germline CDR1 reads SGDLS; CDR2 reads YYNGEE. The CDR3 region is CASSVGKGQQETQYF. As DNA, the CDR3 is TGTGCCAGCAGCGTAGGGAAGGGGCAACAAGAGACCCAGTACTTC.

This clonotype came up a few times. The chain recombines TRBV7-2 with TRBJ2-5; D possibly corresponds to TRBD2 (6 bases). Germline V gene lookup returns CDR1 SGHTA and CDR2 FQGNSA. The length of the CDR3 is 15 residues. Trimming took 1 base from V and 1 from J, leaving 10 bases between them. CDR3 bases: TGTGCCAGCAGCTTAGTTGTAGCGGCCCAAGAGACCCAGTACTTC. It specifies CASSLVVAAQETQYF. The full variable domain, with the rest looked up from reference TRBV7-2 and TRBJ2-5, is GAGVSQSPSNKVTEKGKDVELRCDPISGHTALYWYRQSLGQGLEFLIYFQGNSAPDKSGLPSDRFSAERTGGSVSTLTIQRTQQEDSAVYLCASSLVVAAQETQYFGPGTRLLVL.

There are many counts of this clonotype. The chain employs TRBV2 and TRBJ2-1, with 10 bases fitting TRBD1. Germline values: CDR1 SNHLY, CDR2 FYNNEI. V gave up 1 base and J gave up 8 bases; unmatched junction bases: 5. This CDR3 comprises 15 residues. The CDR3 nucleotides read TGTGCCAGCAGTGAAGTCGGGACAGGGGCATATGAGCAGTTCTTC. This encodes CASSEVGTGAYEQFF.

This clonotype was found a few times. The chain couples TRBV10-2 to TRBJ1-5; possible D gene TRBD1, 5 bases. Germline CDR1 reads WSHSY; CDR2 reads SAAADI. The CDR3 length is 17 residues. Trimming stripped 8 bases from V and 2 bases from J, with 22 bases between. The CDR3 is CASAGFPQPWGNQPQHF. CDR3 sequence (DNA): TGCGCCAGCGCAGGGTTTCCACAGCCTTGGGGCAATCAGCCCCAGCATTTT.

This clonotype came up many times. V gene TRBV27 combines with J gene TRBJ1-1, with D possibly matching TRBD1 (5 bases). This CDR3 is 14 amino acids long. Germline assignment: CDR1 MNHEY and CDR2 SMNVEV (reference sequence). V lost 3 bases and J 4 bases, leaving 12 bases between the germline ends. CDR3 sequence reads: CASSFALQGTEAFF. The CDR3, as DNA: TGTGCCAGCAGTTTCGCGCTTCAGGGCACTGAAGCTTTCTTT.

This clonotype was seen at least ten times. The V call is TRBV20-1, the J call TRBJ2-1; 7 nucleotides line up with TRBD2. The ends lost 4 bases at V and 10 bases at J; junction bases unmatched: 7. Germline loops: CDR1 DFQATT, CDR2 SNEGSKA (reference sequence). CDR3 length: 12 residues. The DNA for the CDR3 is TGCAGTGCTACATTAAAGCGGGGAGAGCAGTTCTTC. This codes for CSATLKRGEQFF.

The sample holds many counts of this clonotype. The rearrangement uses TRBV7-2 and TRBJ2-7, with a tentative D call TRBD2 (6 bases). Germline lookup yields CDR1 SGHTA and CDR2 FQGNSA. V dropped 5 bases and J dropped 1 base, with 15 bases sitting between them. The CDR3 contains 15 residues. DNA for the CDR3: TGTGCCAGCAGCCGCAGACTAGGGGCGTCCTACGAGCAGTACTTC. It specifies CASSRRLGASYEQYF.

This clonotype was detected a few times. The V call is TRBV7-9, the J call TRBJ2-7; a weak D match, TRBD1 (5 bases). This CDR3 spans 13 amino acids. In germline, CDR1 is SEHNR, CDR2 FQNEAQ (reference sequence). With 4 bases removed from V and 7 bases from J, the gap between germline ends came to 14 bases. The CDR3 nucleotides read TGTGCCAGCAGCTCTCCTGGGGCCCGTGAGCAGTACTTC. It specifies CASSSPGAREQYF.